Sequencing of this T cell receptor (beta chain) was carried out in a study of liver allograft versus peripheral blood T cells (dated by TCRdb to the early 2020s). Regarding the complete study: T cell receptor repertoires present within transplanted livers were compared with repertoires in the peripheral blood of liver transplant recipients. The research as a whole found: T cell receptor repertoires inside liver allografts were reported to be different from the repertoires detected in peripheral blood.

Turning to this clonotype: Its antigen target is currently unknown. No quality values exist for individual bases; no much larger clone is one base distant.

Sequencing took place on an Illumina MiSeq. The public reads were reprocessed in TCRdb via fastp at Q25 and MiXCR, keeping in-frame beta chains. A single entry per CDR3 protein holds the most common genes and DNA from its merged rows. This sample gives around 17,000 distinct CDR3 sequences in total; 20% to 25% of them show up just once. The leading ten clones occupy 9.5% to 15% of the sample. The CDR3 goes from the cysteine to the phenylalanine over 15 residues. The CDR3 DNA has 45 bases and is translated from base 1. The germline V gene supplies CDR1 KGHSH and CDR2 LQKENI. V was cut back by 2 bases and J by 0 bases, leaving a gap of 8 bases between them.

The sequence was collected from a human patient who had a liver transplant. Where a transplant has occurred, the graft donor may have supplied some of the T cells. The chain uses TRBV18 and TRBJ1-3; no D gene is confidently identified. The CDR3 region has the sequence CASSPTQSSGNTIYF. The DNA sequence reads TGTGCCAGCTCACCAACACAGAGCTCTGGAAACACCATATATTTT.